This entry lists 30 T cell receptor beta chains sequenced from one sample in a study of T-cell reconstitution after alpha-beta-depleted transplantation in children. The authors prepared the TCRbeta library with unique molecular identifiers. TCRdb re-analysed the PCR reads in MiXCR, keeping a single row per CDR3 protein. Found here are over 200,000 distinct CDR3 sequences, about 8.4% of them singletons; the top ten hold under 40%. Sequencing used PBMCs, mostly from graft donor cells, obtained 360 days after TCRalphabeta/CD19-depleted stem cell transplant. These receptors all stem from a male patient aged 2 to 10 who had a stem cell transplant for acute myeloid leukemia, so the T cells may come from the graft donor.

In this sample, this clonotype turned up many times. The chain uses TRBV7-2 and TRBJ1-1, with no clear D. Germline CDR1 is SGHTA and CDR2 is FQGNSA. V lost 0 bases and J lost 7, with 3 bases in between. CDR3 size: 11 residues. The CDR3, as DNA: TGTGCCAGCAGCTTAGCTGGTGAAGCTTTCTTT. Its protein product is CASSLAGEAFF.

This clonotype was counted between two and nine times. The CDR3 is CASRAGRPGRLSPLHF. In nucleotides, the CDR3 is TGTGCCAGCAGGGCGGGACGACCGGGGCGTCTTTCACCCCTCCACTTT. V gene TRBV12-3 or TRBV12-4 combines with J gene TRBJ1-6, with D perhaps matching TRBD1 (5 bases). CDR3 length: 16 residues. V was clipped by 6 bases and J by 9 bases, with 21 bases between them.

In its sample, this clonotype was seen a few times. The rearrangement joins TRBV6-2 or TRBV6-3 to TRBJ1-4, with D tentatively TRBD1 (5 bases). Germline V gene data show CDR1 as MNHEY and CDR2 as SVGEGT. Trimming left V 2 bases short and J 5 bases short, with 12 bases between. This CDR3 has 15 amino acids. In DNA form, the CDR3 reads TGTGCCAGCAGTTACCCGGGACGGACGAATGAAAAACTGTTTTTT. As protein: CASSYPGRTNEKLFF.

This clonotype was observed a few times. The chain uses TRBV7-2 and TRBJ1-6, with unresolved D. The germline V gene has CDR1 SGHTA and CDR2 FQGNSA. V lost 1 base and J 8 bases, leaving 12 bases between the germline ends. This CDR3 contains 15 residues. CDR3 amino acids: CASSLVLQTYSPLHF. In DNA form, the CDR3 reads TGTGCCAGCAGCTTAGTTTTACAGACTTATTCACCCCTCCACTTT.

This clonotype was seen only a few times. The chain is built from TRBV7-9 and TRBJ1-1, with a possible D match to TRBD1 (6 bases). CDR1 SEHNR and CDR2 FQNEAQ come from the germline V gene (reference sequence). V was shortened by 5 bases and J by 1 base, with 14 bases between the two germline ends. The CDR3 consists of 15 residues. CDR3 sequence (DNA): TGTGCCAGCAGCGCACAGGACAGCCCGAACACTGAAGCTTTCTTT. This translates into CASSAQDSPNTEAFF. The full variable domain, in which reference TRBV7-9 and TRBJ1-1 provide the parts outside the CDR3, is DTGVSQNPRHKITKRGQNVTFRCDPISEHNRLYWYRQTLGQGPEFLTYFQNEAQLEKSRLLSDRFSAERPKGSFSTLEIQRTEQGDSAMYLCASSAQDSPNTEAFFGQGTRLTVV.

The V and J genes are TRBV12-3 or TRBV12-4 and TRBJ2-1, with 8 nucleotides matching TRBD2. J lost 6 bases, V lost 2 bases, and 9 bases had no gene match. The CDR3 extends over 16 amino acids. CDR3 protein: CASSLNPAGGVNEQFF. Here the CDR3 DNA reads TGTGCCAGCAGTTTAAATCCCGCGGGAGGTGTCAATGAGCAGTTCTTC.

The chain employs TRBV7-2 and TRBJ2-7, with 10 bases identical to TRBD1. V lost 3 bases to trimming and J lost 2 bases; unmatched junction nucleotides: 4. The CDR3 consists of 15 residues. Germline CDR1 reads SGHTA; CDR2 reads FQGNSA. CDR3 in amino acids: CASSFGTGVTYEQYF. The DNA for the CDR3 is TGTGCCAGCAGCTTCGGGACAGGGGTCACCTACGAGCAGTACTTC.

At least ten counts were recorded for this clonotype. The V call is TRBV20-1, the J call TRBJ1-1; tentative D call: TRBD1 (5 bases). Between the trimmed V and J ends, which lost 5 bases and 0 bases, there was a span of 10 bases. Germline V gene data show CDR1 as DFQATT and CDR2 as SNEGSKA (reference sequence). The CDR3 totals 13 residues. The CDR3 nucleotides are TGCAGTGCTCCCAGGGAATTGAACACTGAAGCTTTCTTT. It yields the protein CSAPRELNTEAFF.

This clonotype was recorded a few times. The chain joins TRBV6-2 or TRBV6-3 to TRBJ2-7; perhaps TRBD1 as D (5 bases). Germline V gene data show CDR1 as MNHEY and CDR2 as SVGEGT. CDR3 length: 15 amino acids. With 0 bases removed from V and 2 bases from J, the gap between germline ends came to 11 bases. CDR3 protein: CASSYSPDRAYEQYF. CDR3 bases: TGTGCCAGCAGTTACTCACCAGACAGAGCCTACGAGCAGTACTTC.

The gene calls are TRBV5-1 and TRBJ2-7; 7 bases are shared with TRBD2. This CDR3 is 17 amino acids long. The J segment lost 4 bases and the V segment lost 4 bases, leaving 17 bases of the junction unmatched. CDR1 and CDR2 (germline): SGHRS, YFSETQ. This CDR3 is CASSGMRTSSALYEQYF. The DNA for the CDR3 is TGCGCCAGCAGCGGGATGAGGACTAGTTCGGCATTGTACGAGCAGTACTTC.

This clonotype was picked up many times. The chain links TRBV29-1 to TRBJ2-5; D is undetermined. Germline V CDR1 and CDR2: SQVTM, ANQGSEA. The CDR3 is 8 amino acids. The CDR3 DNA reads as TGCAGGGCGGAGACCCAGTACTTC. Protein sequence: CRAETQYF.

The chain uses TRBV4-1 and TRBJ2-4; tentatively, D is TRBD1 (6 bases). The CDR3 covers 16 residues. The ends were cut back, 0 bases at V and 5 bases at J, with 14 bases in the middle. The germline V gene encodes CDR1 MGHRA and CDR2 YSYEKL. The CDR3 bases are TGCGCCAGCAGCCAAGATAGCAGTGGGGGCCAAAACATTCAGTACTTC. Encoded protein: CASSQDSSGGQNIQYF.

The chain joins TRBV15 to TRBJ2-7, with D uncertain. The length of the CDR3 is 16 residues. Germline lookup yields CDR1 LNHNV and CDR2 YYDKDF (reference sequence). Between the trimmed V and J ends, which lost 0 bases and 1 base, there was a span of 13 bases. CDR3 sequence (DNA): TGTGCCACCAGCAGAGAACCTCAGGACCATTCCTACGAGCAGTACTTC. Translation gives CATSREPQDHSYEQYF.

This clonotype was seen at least ten times. This chain links TRBV12-3 or TRBV12-4 with TRBJ2-3, with D possibly called TRBD1 or TRBD2 (5 bases each). Between the trimmed V and J ends, which lost 4 bases and 2 bases, there was a span of 16 bases. The CDR3 loop spans 16 amino acids. In DNA form, the CDR3 reads TGTGCCAGCAGTTCGACCCGGGACGGGAACACAGATACGCAGTATTTT. This codes for CASSSTRDGNTDTQYF.

This clonotype came up many times. V usage is TRBV10-3 and J usage is TRBJ2-5; TRBD2 agrees at 8 bases. CDR1 and CDR2 (germline): ENHRY, SYGVKD. Trimming took 6 bases from V and 1 from J; bases not matched to a gene: 1. The CDR3 length is 13 residues. The CDR3 spells CAIRTSGQETQYF. CDR3 nucleotides: TGTGCCATCAGAACTAGCGGCCAAGAGACCCAGTACTTC.

The CDR3 DNA sequence: TGTGCCAGCTCACGGACGGGGTCCCCAGGCACCGGGGAGCTGTTTTTT. This codes for CASSRTGSPGTGELFF. The chain employs TRBV18 and TRBJ2-2, with D perhaps matching TRBD2 (5 bases). Trimming took off 4 bases at V and 4 bases at J, with 16 bases between the two ends. CDR1 is KGHSH and CDR2 is LQKENI in the germline V gene. The CDR3 consists of 16 residues.

This clonotype was seen repeatedly, ten times or more. The chain joins TRBV20-1 to TRBJ1-1; a possible D gene is TRBD1 (6 bases). Germline-derived CDR1 and CDR2 are DFQATT and SNEGSKA (reference sequence). V was trimmed by 0 bases and J by 3 bases, leaving 14 bases between them. The CDR3 length is 15 residues. The CDR3 loop is CSARDLTGKDTEAFF. CDR3 DNA: TGCAGTGCTAGAGACCTAACAGGGAAGGACACTGAAGCTTTCTTT.

This clonotype was seen a few times. The J gene is TRBJ2-3, the V gene TRBV14; D is ambiguous. The CDR3 sequence is 19 residues long. Trimming took 0 bases from V and 5 from J, leaving 24 bases between them. In germline, CDR1 is SGHDN, CDR2 FVKESK. CDR3 amino acids: CASSQDRDGWHSWEDTQYF. The CDR3 DNA sequence: TGTGCCAGCAGCCAAGATCGTGACGGGTGGCACAGTTGGGAAGATACGCAGTATTTT.

This clonotype was counted a few times. The chain is built from TRBV7-9 and TRBJ2-7; 7 bases are shared with TRBD1. Germline CDR1 is SEHNR and CDR2 is FQNEAQ (reference sequence). The CDR3 runs to 14 residues. With V trimmed by 5 bases and J by 2 bases, 6 bases remained unmatched. CDR3 sequence (DNA): TGTGCCAGCAGCCTCCTCGGACAGGCCTACGAGCAGTACTTC. Its translation: CASSLLGQAYEQYF.

This clonotype was counted a few times. J is TRBJ1-4 and V is TRBV5-1; D unclear. The CDR3 contains 15 residues. Per germline, CDR1 SGHRS and CDR2 YFSETQ. V was trimmed by 5 bases and J by 5 bases, leaving 16 bases between them. In DNA form, the CDR3 reads TGCGCCAGCAGTCAAACACAGTTACGGAATGAAAAACTGTTTTTT. Protein sequence: CASSQTQLRNEKLFF.

Note on this clonotype: Compared with germline, one end of the junction differs, possibly owing to a read error. The V gene is TRBV20-1, the J gene TRBJ2-1; TRBD2 agrees at 12 bases. Germline-derived CDR1 and CDR2 are DFQATT and SNEGSKA (reference sequence). The CDR3 runs to 17 residues. CDR3 protein: CCAAGLAGFSSYNEQFF. CDR3 bases: TGCTGTGCGGCGGGACTAGCGGGCTTCAGCTCCTACAATGAGCAGTTCTTC.

In regard to this clonotype: One junction end disagrees with the germline gene, perhaps due to a read error. V gene TRBV20-1 combines with J gene TRBJ1-1, with D possibly matching TRBD1 (6 bases). Germline-derived CDR1 and CDR2 are DFQATT and SNEGSKA (reference sequence). This CDR3 comprises 15 residues. The CDR3 bases are TGCTGTGCTAGAGATCGTGTCAGGGGGAACACTGAAGCTTTCTTT. Translated: CCARDRVRGNTEAFF.

The sample holds many counts of this clonotype. The chain links TRBV15 to TRBJ2-3; D uncertain. Germline V CDR1 and CDR2: LNHNV, YYDKDF (reference sequence). The ends were cut back, 5 bases at V and 0 bases at J, with 12 bases in the middle. The CDR3 has 15 residues. The CDR3: CATSPDLTSTDTQYF. The CDR3, as DNA: TGTGCCACCAGCCCAGATTTGACTAGCACAGATACGCAGTATTTT.

This clonotype was detected a few times. The V call is TRBV7-2, the J call TRBJ2-7; D call uncertain. V lost 2 bases, J lost 3 bases, and 8 bases lay in between. The CDR3 has 13 amino acids. The V gene's germline CDR1 is SGHTA and CDR2 FQGNSA. For the CDR3, the DNA is TGTGCCAGCAGCTTACGGCTCCACTACGAGCAGTACTTC. Protein sequence: CASSLRLHYEQYF.

Many counts were recorded for this clonotype. The V call is TRBV12-3 or TRBV12-4, the J call TRBJ1-1; TRBD1 might be the D (5 bases). The length of the CDR3 is 12 residues. Trimming took off 5 bases at V and 10 bases at J, with 14 bases between the two ends. CDR3: CASSPGGRVAFF. CDR3 sequence (DNA): TGTGCCAGCAGTCCGGGGGGAAGGGTAGCTTTCTTT.

The sample holds many counts of this clonotype. This CDR3 reads CASSLAGGGVELYGYTF. CDR3 DNA sequence: TGCGCCAGCAGCTTGGCCGGTGGGGGAGTCGAGCTTTATGGCTACACCTTC. The chain carries TRBV5-1 and TRBJ1-2; weak D call: TRBD1 (5 bases). CDR3 size: 17 residues. Trimming stripped 0 bases from V and 5 bases from J, with 20 bases between. CDR1 and CDR2 from the germline V gene are SGHRS and YFSETQ.

The chain couples TRBV27 to TRBJ2-5; the D is unclear. V was shortened by 5 bases and J by 2 bases, with 6 bases between the two germline ends. This CDR3 has 12 residues. In germline, CDR1 is MNHEY, CDR2 SMNVEV (reference sequence). CDR3 sequence: CASSVTQETQYF. The CDR3, as DNA: TGTGCCAGCAGTGTAACTCAAGAGACCCAGTACTTC.

There are many counts of this clonotype. The chain combines TRBV3-1 with TRBJ1-2, with D hard to call. There are 14 residues in the CDR3. V was cut by 4 bases and J by 2 bases, with 11 bases left in between. Per the germline V gene, CDR1 is LGHDT and CDR2 is YNNKEL (reference sequence). The CDR3 DNA follows: TGTGCCAGCAGCCGAGGCAGGCTGAACTATGGCTACACCTTC. Its protein is CASSRGRLNYGYTF.

Ten or more counts support this clonotype. Written as DNA, the CDR3 is TGCAGTGCTAGAAGGCTAGCGGGAGGGCCCATCACAGATACGCAGTATTTT. This encodes CSARRLAGGPITDTQYF. This chain links TRBV20-1 with TRBJ2-3; 12 bases agree with TRBD2. CDR1 and CDR2 from the germline V gene are DFQATT and SNEGSKA (reference sequence). V gave up 2 bases and J gave up 2 bases; unmatched junction bases: 8. CDR3 length: 17 amino acids.

This clonotype was counted a few times. The chain uses TRBV12-3 or TRBV12-4 and TRBJ1-2, with TRBD1 as a possible D gene (6 bases). The CDR3 loop spans 14 amino acids. Trimming removed 5 bases from V and 4 bases from J, with 14 bases in between. CDR3 loop: CASSPSDSSYGYTF. The CDR3 coding sequence is TGTGCCAGCAGTCCCTCGGACAGTTCCTATGGCTACACCTTC.